At least ten counts were recorded for the clone carrying this T cell receptor (beta chain). Its target is unknown. As for time point: newly diagnosed GD, antithyroid drugs for less than 3 months. The TCR library was prepared using RNA isolated from PBMCs. Blood from the periphery, approximately 8.5 milliliters in all, was drawn into EDTA tubes. Germline V gene data show CDR1 as SGHRS and CDR2 as YFSETQ. V lost 2 bases and J lost 2, with 5 bases in between. The CDR3 spans 12 residues. Arm-PCR of CDR3 regions with iRepertoire HTBI primers generated TCR beta libraries. TCRdb reanalysed the multiplex PCR reads using MiXCR and keeps one entry per CDR3 protein. The data hold roughly 380,000 distinct CDR3 sequences, with roughly a sixth observed a single time. The sample belongs to a study of regulatory T cells in long-lasting Graves disease. Study results and caveats: Newly diagnosed disease favored TRBV20-1 and TRBJ2-1 over persistent disease.

The chain uses TRBV5-1 and TRBJ2-7; D gene uncertain. The TCR originated in a female donor with Graves disease. Here the sequenced sample was peripheral blood mononuclear cells (PBMCs), taken at new diagnosis, from a patient treated with antithyroid drugs. CDR3: CASSLKPYEQYF. The CDR3 coding sequence is TGCGCCAGCAGCTTAAAGCCCTACGAGCAGTACTTC.